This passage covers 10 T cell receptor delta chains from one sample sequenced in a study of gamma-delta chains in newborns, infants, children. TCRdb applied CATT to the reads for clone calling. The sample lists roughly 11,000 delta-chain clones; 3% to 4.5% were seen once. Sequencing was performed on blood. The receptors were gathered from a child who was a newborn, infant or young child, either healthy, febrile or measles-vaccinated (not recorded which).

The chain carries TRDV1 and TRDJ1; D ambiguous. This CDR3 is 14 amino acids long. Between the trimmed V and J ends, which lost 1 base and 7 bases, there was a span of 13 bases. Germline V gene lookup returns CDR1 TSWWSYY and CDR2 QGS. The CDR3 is CALGERYRTTKLIF. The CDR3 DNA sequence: TGTGCTCTTGGGGAACGGTACCGGACCACTAAACTCATCTTT.

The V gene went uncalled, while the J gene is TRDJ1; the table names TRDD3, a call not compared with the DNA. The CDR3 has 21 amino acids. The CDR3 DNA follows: TGTGCTCTTGGGGAATTCCTACATGGTGGGGGATACACGGGCCCCACCGATAAACTCATCTTT. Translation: CALGEFLHGGGYTGPTDKLIF.

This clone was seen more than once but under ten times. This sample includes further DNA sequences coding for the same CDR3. CDR3 amino acids: CACDTVLGSWDTRQMFF. CDR3 nucleotide sequence: TGTGCCTGTGACACCGTACTGGGATCCTGGGACACCCGACAGATGTTTTTC. The chain is built from TRDV2 and TRDJ3; possible D gene TRDD3, 6 bases. Germline lookup yields CDR1 GEAIGNYY and CDR2 EKD. The germline V and J ends were trimmed by 0 bases and 1 base, with 9 bases remaining between them. CDR3 size: 17 residues.

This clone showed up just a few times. CDR3: CACDTLRGITSLTAQLFF. The CDR3 DNA reads as TGTGCCTGTGACACGCTCCGGGGGATTACTTCTTTGACAGCACAACTCTTCTTT. The chain combines TRDV2 with TRDJ2, with TRDD3 matching 7 bases. CDR3 size: 18 residues. Losses at the gene ends were 1 base for V and 0 bases for J; bases not matched to a gene: 10. CDR1 is GEAIGNYY, CDR2 EKD, per germline.

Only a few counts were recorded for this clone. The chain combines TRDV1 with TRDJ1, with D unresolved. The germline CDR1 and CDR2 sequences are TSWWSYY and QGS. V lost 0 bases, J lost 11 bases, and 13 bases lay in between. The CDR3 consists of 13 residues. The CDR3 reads CALGELGSLKLIF. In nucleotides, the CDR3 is TGTGCTCTTGGGGAACTAGGATCTCTCAAGCTCATCTTT.

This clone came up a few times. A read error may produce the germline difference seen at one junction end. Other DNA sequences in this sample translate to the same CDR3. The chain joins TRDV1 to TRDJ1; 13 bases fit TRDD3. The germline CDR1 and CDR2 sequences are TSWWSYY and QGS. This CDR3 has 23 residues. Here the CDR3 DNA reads TGTGCTCTTGGGGACCGGCCTCCCTATAACTGGGGGATACGCGTATCCATCCCCGATAAACTCATCTTC. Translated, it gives CALGDRPPYNWGIRVSIPDKLIF.

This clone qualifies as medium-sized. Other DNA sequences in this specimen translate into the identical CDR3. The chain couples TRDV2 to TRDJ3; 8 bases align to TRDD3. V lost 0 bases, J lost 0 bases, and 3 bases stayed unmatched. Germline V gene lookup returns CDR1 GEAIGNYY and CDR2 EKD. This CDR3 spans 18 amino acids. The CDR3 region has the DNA TGTGCCTGTGACACCGCTGGGGGAAGCTCCTGGGACACCCGACAGATGTTTTTC. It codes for CACDTAGGSSWDTRQMFF.

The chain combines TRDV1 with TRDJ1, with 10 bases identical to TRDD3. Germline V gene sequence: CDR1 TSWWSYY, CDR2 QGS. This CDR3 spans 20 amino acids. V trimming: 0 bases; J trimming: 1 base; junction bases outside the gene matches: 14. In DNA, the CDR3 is TGTGCTCTTGGGGAACTAAATCCCACTGGGGGATCCCTCCTCACCGATAAACTCATCTTT. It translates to CALGELNPTGGSLLTDKLIF.

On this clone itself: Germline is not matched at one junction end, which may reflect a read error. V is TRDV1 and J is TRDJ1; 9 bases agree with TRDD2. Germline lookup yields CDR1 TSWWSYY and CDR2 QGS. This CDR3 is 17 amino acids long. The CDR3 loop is CALGAFLRLGYKDKLIF. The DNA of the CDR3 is TGCGCTCTTGGGGCCTTCCTACGTTTGGGATACAAGGATAAACTCATCTTT.

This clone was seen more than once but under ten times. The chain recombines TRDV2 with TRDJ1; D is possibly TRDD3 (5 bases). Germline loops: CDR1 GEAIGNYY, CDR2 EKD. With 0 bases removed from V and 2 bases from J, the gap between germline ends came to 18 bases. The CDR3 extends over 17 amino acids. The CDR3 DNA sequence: TGTGCCTGTGACACCCTACATACGCCCGGGCGGACCGATAAACTCATCTTT. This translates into CACDTLHTPGRTDKLIF.